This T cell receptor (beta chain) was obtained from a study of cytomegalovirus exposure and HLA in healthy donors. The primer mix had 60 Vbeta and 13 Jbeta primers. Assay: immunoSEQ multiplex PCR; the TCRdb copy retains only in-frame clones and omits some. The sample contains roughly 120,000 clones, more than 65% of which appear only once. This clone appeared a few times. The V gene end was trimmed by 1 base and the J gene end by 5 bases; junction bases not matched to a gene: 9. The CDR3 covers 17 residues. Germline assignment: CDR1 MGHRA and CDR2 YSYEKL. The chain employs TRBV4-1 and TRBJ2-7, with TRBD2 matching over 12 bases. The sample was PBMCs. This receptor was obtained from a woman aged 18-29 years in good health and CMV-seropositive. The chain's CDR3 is CASSQGLAGEPGDEQYF. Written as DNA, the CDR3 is TGCGCCAGCAGCCAAGGACTAGCGGGGGAACCCGGGGACGAGCAGTACTTC.